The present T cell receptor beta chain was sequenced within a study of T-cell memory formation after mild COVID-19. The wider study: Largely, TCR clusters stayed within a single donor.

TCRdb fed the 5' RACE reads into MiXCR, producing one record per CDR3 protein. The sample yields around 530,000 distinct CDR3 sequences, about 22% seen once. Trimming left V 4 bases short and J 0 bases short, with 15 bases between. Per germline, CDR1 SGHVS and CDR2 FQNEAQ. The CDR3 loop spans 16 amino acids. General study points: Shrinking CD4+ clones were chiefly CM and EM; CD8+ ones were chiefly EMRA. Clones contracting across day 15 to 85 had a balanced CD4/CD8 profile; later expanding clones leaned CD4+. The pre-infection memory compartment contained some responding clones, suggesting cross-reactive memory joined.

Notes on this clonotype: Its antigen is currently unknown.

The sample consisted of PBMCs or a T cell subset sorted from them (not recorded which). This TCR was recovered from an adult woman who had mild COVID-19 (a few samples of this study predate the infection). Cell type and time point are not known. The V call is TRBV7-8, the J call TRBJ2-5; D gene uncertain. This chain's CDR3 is CASSSHPTANQETQYF. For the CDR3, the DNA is TGTGCCAGCAGCTCCCATCCGACGGCCAACCAAGAGACCCAGTACTTC.